This T cell receptor (beta chain) was sequenced for a study of blood T cell repertoires in COVID-19. Study-wide background: Sites in the United States, Italy and Spain provided acute and convalescent COVID-19 samples. The cDNA or gDNA used as material had been derived from T cells, B-cell-depleted T cells, or PBMCs.

This CDR3 has 19 residues. Trimming removed 2 bases from V and 0 bases from J; junction bases left unmatched: 6. CDR1 SGHTA and CDR2 FQGNSA come from the germline V gene. Per the authors' pipeline: Researchers report that nucleated cell counts were estimated from reference gene primer amplification. Measured with immunoSEQ multiplex PCR; TCRdb has only the in-frame clones, and not every one. D and trimming come from the DNA, and the V and J calls and clone size come from that table. Here the sample spans approximately 180,000 clones, 87% being singletons. This receptor was identified in a man aged 40-49 years with active or convalescent COVID-19. Sequencing was carried out using peripheral blood. This rearrangement joins TRBV7-2 to TRBJ2-3; 15 bases agree with TRBD2. CDR3 sequence: CASSLRGLAGGMSTDTQYF. The CDR3 DNA sequence: TGTGCCAGCAGCTTAAGGGGACTAGCGGGGGGTATGAGCACAGATACGCAGTATTTT.